This TCR beta chain is drawn from a study of blood T cell repertoires in COVID-19. Here immunoSEQ multiplex PCR was the method, and the copy in TCRdb shows in-frame clones only, minus some. The sample shows 86,000 or so clones, 91% of them seen only once. Trimming cost V 8 bases and J 4 bases, with 15 bases left between them. From germline, CDR1 is MNHEY and CDR2 SVGAGI. The CDR3 is made up of 13 amino acids. The sequence came from a woman in her fifties or sixties in a cohort sampled during active COVID-19. The sequenced sample was peripheral blood. The rearrangement joins TRBV6-5 to TRBJ2-7, with D perhaps matching TRBD1 (5 bases). In DNA, the CDR3 is TGTGCCAGCGTCAACCAGGGAACGTACGAGCAGTACTTC. Protein sequence: CASVNQGTYEQYF.